This T cell receptor beta chain derives from a study of blood T cells in healthy people across ages. Primers used in a second PCR of roughly 6 to 11 cycles were a sample-barcoded 5' primer and a J-beta primer mix. Each cDNA molecule received a tag from a template-switch adaptor that had 12 random nucleotides. TCRdb redid the calling of the 5' RACE reads with MiXCR, one entry per CDR3 protein. The sample consists of 1.5 million to 2 million distinct CDR3 sequences, 49% of them appearing once. Ten milliliters of peripheral blood were drawn from each donor. General study findings and limits: Across the age range, TCR beta diversity per million T cells fell in a roughly linear way.

In the case of this clonotype: Its cognate antigen is unknown.

Source material: blood. The TCR comes from a woman in her thirties or forties in good health.

The CDR3 DNA follows: TGCGCCAGCGCCGAACTAGCGGGGGGTCCGAGCTCCTACAATGAGCAGTTCTTC. Translated, it gives CASAELAGGPSSYNEQFF. The chain is built from TRBV4-1 and TRBJ2-1; TRBD2 matches at 12 bases. CDR1 and CDR2 from the germline V gene are MGHRA and YSYEKL. The junction had 11 bases not matched to a gene; V was cut back by 8 bases and J by 0 bases. The CDR3 is 18 residues long.